Shown below are 2 T cell receptor beta chains from a single sample sequenced in a study of naive and memory T cell subsets. The beta constant-region primer was an equimolar mix of two oligonucleotides covering TRBC1 and TRBC2. Using its own MiXCR run on the UMI-ligation and nested PCR reads, TCRdb lists one record per CDR3 protein. Seen here are about 21,000 distinct CDR3 sequences, about 11% observed once, and the top ten hold 15% to 20%. Sequenced input: central memory CD8+ T cells from blood. Receptors were obtained from a human donor in good health.

The chain is built from TRBV10-3 and TRBJ2-7; D remains ambiguous. Trimming removed 3 bases at V and 5 bases at J, with 8 bases between. Germline V gene data show CDR1 as ENHRY and CDR2 as SYGVKD. The CDR3 contains 12 residues. CDR3: CAISEGSHEQYF. CDR3 nucleotide sequence: TGTGCCATCAGTGAAGGGTCTCACGAGCAGTACTTC.

The chain carries TRBV7-9 and TRBJ1-2, with 9 bases fitting TRBD1. From germline, CDR1 is SEHNR and CDR2 FQNEAQ (reference sequence). The CDR3 has 16 amino acids. Trimming at V came to 3 bases and at J to 0 bases, leaving 5 bases not matched to a gene. CDR3: CASSLTGQGTNYGYTF. The DNA of the CDR3 is TGTGCCAGCAGCTTGACCGGACAGGGGACTAACTATGGCTACACCTTC. The complete variable domain, with remaining parts taken from reference TRBV7-9 and TRBJ1-2, reads DTGVSQNPRHKITKRGQNVTFRCDPISEHNRLYWYRQTLGQGPEFLTYFQNEAQLEKSRLLSDRFSAERPKGSFSTLEIQRTEQGDSAMYLCASSLTGQGTNYGYTFGSGTRLTVV.